What follows are 22 T cell receptor beta chains derived from one specimen sequenced in a study of radiotherapy plus CTLA-4 blockade in lung cancer. The data were produced by immunoSEQ multiplex PCR, yet TCRdb's version contains in-frame clones alone and is incomplete. The table records roughly 110,000 clones, around 84% of them present only once. The sequenced sample was peripheral blood, obtained from a patient treated with radiotherapy plus ipilimumab. The receptors here all came from a human donor with non-small cell lung cancer that progressed on radiotherapy plus ipilimumab. Some clones in this sample may be carry-over from other donors' samples.

This sequence joins TRBV9 and TRBJ2-1, with D possibly matching TRBD2 (6 bases). The CDR3 runs to 13 residues. From germline, CDR1 is SGDLS and CDR2 YYNGEE. V lost 2 bases and J lost 9, with 12 bases in between. The CDR3 region is CASSVGTSVEQFF. In nucleotides, the CDR3 is TGTGCCAGCAGCGTGGGGACTTCCGTTGAGCAGTTCTTC.

The gene calls are TRBV6-1 and TRBJ1-2, with TRBD1 as a possible D gene (5 bases). CDR1 is MNHNS and CDR2 is SASEGT in the germline V gene. This CDR3 comprises 14 residues. V was trimmed by 5 bases and J by 8 bases, leaving 18 bases between them. CDR3 region: CASSPVPDRSGYTF. The CDR3, as DNA: TGTGCCAGCAGTCCCGTCCCCGACAGATCCGGCTACACCTTC.

The CDR3 nucleotides are TGCGCCAGCAGCCCGGGGGACAGGGGTTGGAGTTCACCCCTCCACTTT. Its translation: CASSPGDRGWSSPLHF. This chain uses TRBV4-3 with TRBJ1-6, with 10 bases fitting TRBD1. With 4 bases clipped from V and 9 bases from J, the junction kept 9 bases outside the gene matches. The CDR3 is made up of 16 amino acids. CDR1 and CDR2 from the germline V gene are LGHNA and YSLEER.

The rearrangement uses TRBV28 and TRBJ1-2; no clear D gene. Per germline, CDR1 MDHEN and CDR2 SYDVKM. V shed 2 bases and J shed 4 bases, with 5 bases lying between them. The CDR3 covers 12 residues. The CDR3 region has the DNA TGTGCCAGCAGTTTACAGACCTATGGCTACACCTTC. Protein sequence: CASSLQTYGYTF.

The V and J genes are TRBV11-2 and TRBJ2-6; possibly TRBD1 for D (6 bases). Germline V lookup: CDR1 SGHAT, CDR2 FQNNGV. V was trimmed by 6 bases and J by 0 bases, leaving 18 bases between them. There are 18 residues in the CDR3. The CDR3 nucleotides read TGTGCCAGCAGTTCCTTCAGGGGTCCAAGCTCTGGGGCCAACGTCCTGACTTTC. It is translated as CASSSFRGPSSGANVLTF.

The J gene is TRBJ1-1, the V gene TRBV5-1; D remains unclear. This CDR3 region has 14 residues. CDR1 and CDR2 from the germline V gene are SGHRS and YFSETQ. The V end was cut by 0 bases, the J end by 3 bases, with 9 bases between. In DNA form, the CDR3 reads TGCGCCAGCAGCTTGGAAGGAGCTTACACTGAAGCTTTCTTT. This translates into CASSLEGAYTEAFF.

V and J are TRBV18 and TRBJ1-3; no reliable D call. CDR3 length equals 16 residues. CDR1 is KGHSH and CDR2 is LQKENI in the germline V gene. The V end lost 1 base, the J end lost 0 bases, and 10 bases lay between the germline ends. The CDR3 protein is CASSPRTVNSGNTIYF. In nucleotides, the CDR3 is TGTGCCAGCTCACCACGGACGGTGAACTCTGGAAACACCATATATTTT.

The gene calls are TRBV19 and TRBJ2-7; TRBD1 aligns across 9 bases. The CDR3 extends over 14 amino acids. Germline V CDR1 and CDR2: LNHDA, SQIVND (reference sequence). Losses at the gene ends were 5 bases for V and 3 bases for J; bases not matched to a gene: 5. Here the CDR3 DNA reads TGTGCCAGTAGTCCACCGGGACAGGGCTACGAGCAGTACTTC. Translated, it gives CASSPPGQGYEQYF.

V is TRBV7-2 and J is TRBJ1-6; D is ambiguous. The CDR3 is 16 residues long. With 5 bases removed from V and 0 bases from J, the gap between germline ends came to 11 bases. Germline CDR1 and CDR2: SGHTA and FQGNSA. The DNA for the CDR3 is TGTGCCAGCAGCAGAGGGAGGGTCTCCTATAATTCACCCCTCCACTTT. Protein sequence: CASSRGRVSYNSPLHF.

The chain couples TRBV9 to TRBJ1-1; D is possibly TRBD1 (5 bases). Germline V gives CDR1 SGDLS, CDR2 YYNGEE. The CDR3 extends over 13 amino acids. V was pared by 4 bases and J by 7 bases, with 14 bases between. The CDR3, as DNA: TGTGCCAGCAGCCCCCTTTATGGGGGTGAAGCTTTCTTT. Its protein product is CASSPLYGGEAFF.

The chain uses TRBV7-2 and TRBJ1-4; no clear D gene. The CDR3 has 13 residues. The germline V gene has CDR1 SGHTA and CDR2 FQGNSA. V was cut by 5 bases and J by 7 bases, with 11 bases left in between. CDR3 coding DNA: TGTGCCAGCAGCGGAGATGAGCGTGAAAAACTGTTTTTT. Encoded protein: CASSGDEREKLFF.

This clone has a handful of counts. The chain combines TRBV5-4 with TRBJ1-1; D call uncertain. The CDR3 is 13 residues long. Trimming removed 6 bases at V and 0 bases at J, with 9 bases between. From germline, CDR1 is SGHNT and CDR2 YYREEE (reference sequence). The CDR3 reads CASKPKLNTEAFF. CDR3 sequence (DNA): TGTGCCAGCAAACCTAAATTGAACACTGAAGCTTTCTTT.

J is TRBJ1-2 and V is TRBV7-2; TRBD1 is a possible D gene (6 bases). Between the trimmed V and J ends, which lost 5 bases and 8 bases, there was a span of 18 bases. Germline V gene data show CDR1 as SGHTA and CDR2 as FQGNSA. The CDR3 runs to 14 residues. The CDR3: CASSPSLQGVGYTF. CDR3 coding DNA: TGTGCCAGCAGCCCATCATTACAGGGTGTGGGCTACACCTTC.

The chain uses TRBV6-6 and TRBJ2-1; no clear D. The V end was cut by 0 bases, the J end by 6 bases, with 6 bases between. Germline values: CDR1 MNHNY, CDR2 SVGAGI (reference sequence). The CDR3 sequence is 13 residues long. The DNA for the CDR3 is TGTGCCAGCAGTTACTCCCAGGCCAATGAGCAGTTCTTC. It codes for CASSYSQANEQFF.

The chain joins TRBV10-3 to TRBJ1-4, with a tentative D call TRBD1 (6 bases). Germline V CDR1 and CDR2: ENHRY, SYGVKD. Deletions cut 10 bases from V and 1 base from J, with 13 bases between. The CDR3 contains 14 residues. The CDR3 DNA reads as TGTGCCACTCGGAACAGGGAAACTAATGAAAAACTGTTTTTT. Its translation is CATRNRETNEKLFF.

As concerns this clone: Relative to the germline gene, one junction end is altered; a read error may explain this. The chain joins TRBV4-3 to TRBJ2-1, with D uncertain. The length of the CDR3 is 12 residues. Germline CDR1 LGHNA, CDR2 YSLEER. CDR3 sequence reads: CASSQEWRAPLF. In DNA, the CDR3 is TGCGCCAGCAGCCAAGAATGGCGCGCCCCACTCTTC.

The chain employs TRBV5-1 and TRBJ1-2; the match to TRBD1 covers 7 bases. CDR1 is SGHRS and CDR2 is YFSETQ in the germline V gene. The CDR3 consists of 16 residues. V trimming: 1 base; J trimming: 0 bases; junction bases outside the gene matches: 6. The CDR3, as DNA: TGCGCCAGCAGCTTGACAGGGGCCATAGCTAACTATGGCTACACCTTC. This encodes CASSLTGAIANYGYTF.

The chain uses TRBV28 and TRBJ2-3; 10 bases agree with TRBD1. Trimming cost V 5 bases and J 1 base; bases outside gene matches: 9. The CDR3 is 17 amino acids. Germline V gene lookup returns CDR1 MDHEN and CDR2 SYDVKM. The CDR3: CASSAWDRGSGTDTQYF. For the CDR3, the DNA is TGTGCCAGCAGTGCCTGGGACAGGGGTTCGGGCACAGATACGCAGTATTTT.

The sample holds a few counts of this clone. The rearrangement joins TRBV10-3 to TRBJ1-1; TRBD1 might be the D (6 bases). Germline V gene lookup returns CDR1 ENHRY and CDR2 SYGVKD. V lost 6 bases to trimming and J lost 1 base, with 15 bases between them. The CDR3 length is 15 residues. The CDR3 is CAIRTQGAGNTEAFF. For the CDR3, the DNA is TGTGCCATCAGGACACAGGGCGCAGGGAACACTGAAGCTTTCTTT.

This clone came up a few times. This sample includes further DNA sequences coding for the same CDR3. V usage is TRBV28 and J usage is TRBJ2-7; the D gene is possibly TRBD1 (5 bases). Germline V lookup: CDR1 MDHEN, CDR2 SYDVKM. CDR3 length: 12 residues. V was cut by 1 base and J by 4 bases, with 5 bases left in between. CDR3 sequence: CASSLSGYEQYF. In DNA, the CDR3 is TGTGCCAGCAGTTTATCAGGGTACGAGCAGTACTTC.

The genes are TRBV9 and TRBJ2-1, with TRBD2 matching over 10 bases. The CDR3 extends over 15 amino acids. J gave up 4 bases and V 3 bases, and 4 bases lay outside the gene matches. Germline assignment: CDR1 SGDLS and CDR2 YYNGEE. CDR3 coding DNA: TGTGCCAGCAGCGGAACTAGCGGGGCTTACAATGAGCAGTTCTTC. It is translated as CASSGTSGAYNEQFF.

The chain recombines TRBV7-2 with TRBJ1-4, with 7 positions matching TRBD1. In germline, CDR1 is SGHTA, CDR2 FQGNSA. The CDR3 loop spans 15 amino acids. J was trimmed by 4 bases and V by 4 bases; bases with no gene match: 6. The CDR3 loop reads CASSWSTGNNEKLFF. The CDR3 bases are TGTGCCAGCAGCTGGTCGACAGGGAATAATGAAAAACTGTTTTTT.